This T cell receptor beta chain originates from a study of human T cells and chemical hapten exposure. This clonotype turned up a few times. CDR1 and CDR2 from the germline V gene are SQVTM and ANQGSEA. The V and J ends lost 5 bases and 7 bases, in that order; junction bases with no gene match: 18. There are 16 residues in the CDR3. Time point described: patch test 3, about 24 weeks after DPC sensitization. Noted treatment: therapeutic diphenylcyclopropenone sensitization with weekly scalp DPC. TCRdb re-called the RACE reads through MiXCR, storing one row per CDR3 protein. This table holds 95,000 to 150,000 distinct CDR3 sequences, roughly 10% found once.

The starting material was whole blood, obtained in connection with sensitization to the hapten diphenylcyclopropenone (DPC). This TCR was recovered from a woman aged 45-65 years with alopecia areata. Some clones in this sample may be carry-over from other donors' samples. The V gene is TRBV29-1, the J gene TRBJ1-2, with 8 bases identical to TRBD1. The CDR3 nucleotides are TGCAGCGTTTCCACCCGCCAGGGGGCAGGGAAAAGTGGCTACACCTTC. Translated: CSVSTRQGAGKSGYTF.